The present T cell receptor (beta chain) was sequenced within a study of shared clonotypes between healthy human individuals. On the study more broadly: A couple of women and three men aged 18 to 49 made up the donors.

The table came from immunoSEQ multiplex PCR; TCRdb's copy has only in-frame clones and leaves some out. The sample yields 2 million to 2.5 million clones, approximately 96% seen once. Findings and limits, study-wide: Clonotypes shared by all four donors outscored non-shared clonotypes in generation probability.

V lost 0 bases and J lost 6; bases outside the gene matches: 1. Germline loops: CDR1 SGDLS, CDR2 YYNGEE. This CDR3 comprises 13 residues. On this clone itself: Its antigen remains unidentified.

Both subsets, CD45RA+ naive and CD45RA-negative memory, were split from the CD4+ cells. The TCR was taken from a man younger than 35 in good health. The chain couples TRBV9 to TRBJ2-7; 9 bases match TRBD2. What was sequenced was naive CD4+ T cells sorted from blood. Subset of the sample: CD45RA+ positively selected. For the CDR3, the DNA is TGTGCCAGCAGCGTAGCGACTAGCGGCGAGCAGTACTTC. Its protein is CASSVATSGEQYF.